A selection of T cell receptor beta chains follows, all from one sample in a study of cytomegalovirus exposure and HLA in healthy donors. The method was immunoSEQ multiplex PCR; TCRdb's version includes in-frame clones alone and lacks a portion of them. The sample lists 98,000 or so clones; 60% to 80% were seen once. Sequenced material: PBMCs. These receptors all stem from a man between 60 and 70 years old in good health and CMV-seropositive. Both conserved end residues are part of each CDR3. Fields, in order: V gene, J gene, clone size, D gene, CDR3 protein, CDR3 DNA. A D gene is named only where the DNA matches it firmly. For some rows the clone size is stated as once, few or many, or as a class when expanded; others skip it.

V gene: TRBV19
J gene: TRBJ1-1
clone size: NA
D gene: TRBD1
CDR3 protein: CASSIKGGRGTEAFF
CDR3 DNA: TGTGCCAGTAGTATAAAAGGGGGCAGGGGAACTGAAGCTTTCTTT

V gene: TRBV27
J gene: TRBJ2-7
clone size: NA
D gene: NA
CDR3 protein: CASSPGFPGVRHEQYF
CDR3 DNA: TGTGCCAGCAGTCCGGGTTTTCCGGGGGTACGACACGAGCAGTACTTC

V gene: TRBV10-3
J gene: TRBJ1-1
clone size: few
D gene: NA
CDR3 protein: CAISDGRTSNTEAFF
CDR3 DNA: TGTGCCATCAGTGATGGCAGAACCAGTAACACTGAAGCTTTCTTT

V gene: TRBV6-1
J gene: TRBJ2-1
clone size: NA
D gene: TRBD2
CDR3 protein: CASRESLAGGYNEQFF
CDR3 DNA: TGTGCCAGCAGAGAATCACTAGCGGGGGGGTACAATGAGCAGTTCTTC

V gene: TRBV9
J gene: TRBJ2-7
clone size: NA
D gene: TRBD2
CDR3 protein: CASSVDGTSGSEQYF
CDR3 DNA: TGTGCCAGCAGCGTAGACGGGACTAGCGGTTCCGAGCAGTACTTC

V gene: TRBV7-2
J gene: TRBJ2-2
clone size: NA
D gene: TRBD2
CDR3 protein: CASSKGLASTGELFF
CDR3 DNA: TGTGCCAGCAGCAAGGGACTAGCTAGCACCGGGGAGCTGTTTTTT

V gene: TRBV2
J gene: TRBJ1-2
clone size: NA
D gene: NA
CDR3 protein: CASSTLQGGYTF
CDR3 DNA: TGTGCCAGCAGTACCCTGCAGGGTGGCTACACCTTC

V gene: TRBV5-4
J gene: TRBJ2-1
clone size: NA
D gene: TRBD1
CDR3 protein: CASSLGTGRDEQFF
CDR3 DNA: TGTGCCAGCAGCCTGGGGACAGGGAGGGATGAGCAGTTCTTC

V gene: TRBV9
J gene: TRBJ1-1
clone size: once
D gene: NA
CDR3 protein: CASSVALNTEAFF
CDR3 DNA: TGTGCCAGCAGCGTAGCTCTGAACACTGAAGCTTTCTTT

V gene: TRBV29-1
J gene: TRBJ2-2
clone size: NA
D gene: NA
CDR3 protein: CSVGRGDPAGELFF
CDR3 DNA: TGCAGCGTTGGCCGCGGGGACCCAGCCGGGGAGCTGTTTTTT

V gene: TRBV7-3
J gene: TRBJ1-1
clone size: NA
D gene: TRBD1
CDR3 protein: CASSPRQGDTEAFF
CDR3 DNA: TGTGCCAGCAGCCCTCGACAGGGCGACACTGAAGCTTTCTTT

V gene: TRBV9
J gene: TRBJ2-7
clone size: NA
D gene: NA
CDR3 protein: CASSPLGARFAYEQYF
CDR3 DNA: TGTGCCAGCAGCCCTCTGGGGGCACGGTTCGCCTACGAGCAGTACTTC

V gene: TRBV4-1
J gene: TRBJ2-5
clone size: NA
D gene: TRBD2
CDR3 protein: CASSEGLAGGPDETQYF
CDR3 DNA: TGCGCCAGCAGCGAAGGACTAGCGGGGGGACCTGACGAGACCCAGTACTTC

V gene: TRBV7-9
J gene: TRBJ1-1
clone size: NA
D gene: NA
CDR3 protein: CASSFHGNTEAFF
CDR3 DNA: TGTGCCAGCAGCTTCCACGGGAACACTGAAGCTTTCTTT

V gene: TRBV2
J gene: TRBJ2-3
clone size: NA
D gene: TRBD1
CDR3 protein: CASSEWTGEVDTQYF
CDR3 DNA: TGTGCCAGCAGTGAGTGGACAGGGGAGGTAGATACGCAGTATTTT

V gene: TRBV6-1
J gene: TRBJ2-7
clone size: NA
D gene: NA
CDR3 protein: CASSFGRGYEQYF
CDR3 DNA: TGTGCCAGCAGTTTCGGCAGGGGCTACGAGCAGTACTTC

V gene: TRBV7-3
J gene: TRBJ2-5
clone size: NA
D gene: NA
CDR3 protein: CASSFQQEKETQYF
CDR3 DNA: TGTGCCAGCAGCTTCCAACAGGAGAAAGAGACCCAGTACTTC

V gene: TRBV6-1
J gene: TRBJ1-2
clone size: NA
D gene: NA
CDR3 protein: CASSDFRYGYTF
CDR3 DNA: TGTGCCAGCAGTGACTTCCGTTATGGCTACACCTTC

V gene: TRBV6-1
J gene: TRBJ1-1
clone size: NA
D gene: NA
CDR3 protein: CASRTEQGSTEAFF
CDR3 DNA: TGTGCCAGCAGGACTGAACAGGGAAGCACTGAAGCTTTCTTT

V gene: TRBV5-1
J gene: TRBJ2-7
clone size: NA
D gene: TRBD1
CDR3 protein: CASSFGGQGTYEQYF
CDR3 DNA: TGCGCCAGCAGCTTTGGGGGACAGGGCACCTACGAGCAGTACTTC

V gene: TRBV6-1
J gene: TRBJ1-5
clone size: NA
D gene: TRBD1
CDR3 protein: CASSVDRGRNQPQHF
CDR3 DNA: TGTGCCAGCAGTGTGGACAGGGGGCGAAATCAGCCCCAGCATTTT

V gene: TRBV4-1
J gene: TRBJ2-7
clone size: few
D gene: NA
CDR3 protein: CASRPTGTSYEQYF
CDR3 DNA: TGCGCCAGCAGACCAACAGGTACGTCCTACGAGCAGTACTTC